The 28 T cell receptor beta chains given below trace back to one sample, sequenced in a study of CD8+ T cells in alopecia areata. RNA was isolated and reverse transcribed to cDNA, the sequencing template. TCRdb keeps only in-frame clones here, not all; method: immunoSEQ multiplex PCR. The sample includes 200,000 to 300,000 clones, none of them occurring once. Separation of pooled cutaneous lymph node cells was by sorting with CD4, CD8alpha, NKG2D, NKG2ACE and other markers. The sample comprised CD4+ T cells sorted from a lymph node. These receptors all come from a C3H/HeJ mouse with alopecia areata. For this mouse line, the MHC haplotype is H2-k.

About this clone itself: Gene names are mouse gene names. The read falls 4 residues short of the CDR3 end, and the missing part is taken from the germline J gene. The chain joins TRBV14 to TRBJ2-1; TRBD1 agrees at 9 bases. Germline CDR1 and CDR2: SGHDT and FRDEAV. The CDR3 sequence is 15 residues long. With 4 bases clipped from V and 1 base from J, the junction kept 3 bases outside the gene matches. The CDR3 protein is CASSHGTGNYAEQFF. The part of the CDR3 DNA that was read is TGTGCCAGCAGTCACGGGACAGGGAACTATGCT.

This clone was counted a few times. The genes are named according to mouse. The CDR3 end lies 4 residues beyond the end of the read and is filled in from the germline J gene. This chain connects TRBV13-2 to TRBJ2-3, with 8 bases fitting TRBD2. Looked up from germline, CDR1 is NNHNN and CDR2 is SYGAGS (reference sequence). CDR3 length: 15 amino acids. V trimming: 5 bases; J trimming: 0 bases; junction bases outside the gene matches: 5. CDR3 DNA, as far as it was read: TGTGCCAGCGGCTGGGGGGCTTCTAGTGCAGAA. Translating it yields CASGWGASSAE. In full, the CDR3 is CASGWGASSAETLYF.

This clone was found a few times. Gene names are mouse gene names. The CDR3 end is not reached by the read, which stops 4 residues before it; the germline J gene fills it in. This chain joins TRBV13-2 and TRBJ2-1; 10 bases are shared with TRBD1. Germline values: CDR1 NNHNN, CDR2 SYGAGS (reference sequence). CDR3 length: 13 amino acids. Incomplete CDR3 DNA: TGTGCCAGCGGCCGGGACAGGGGAACT. It specifies CASGRDRGT. The entire CDR3 is CASGRDRGTEQFF.

This clone was counted at least ten times. Genes and germline are mouse. Read data end 4 residues before the CDR3 end; the end is taken from the germline J gene. The rearrangement links TRBV17 to TRBJ1-2, with 10 bases that match TRBD1. The germline CDR1 and CDR2 sequences are MNHDT and YYDKIL. The J segment lost 3 bases and the V segment lost 0 bases, leaving 1 base of the junction unmatched. The length of the CDR3 is 15 residues. The CDR3 bases that were read are TGTGCTAGCAGTAGAGACGGGACAGGGGACTCC. The encoded protein is CASSRDGTGDS. The complete CDR3 sequence is CASSRDGTGDSDYTF.

This clone was observed a handful of times. The gene symbols are mouse symbols. The CDR3 goes on 4 residues after the read ends, and that part is filled in from the germline J gene. This chain joins TRBV19 and TRBJ2-5; 7 nucleotides align to TRBD2. The CDR3 covers 14 residues. V shed 5 bases, J shed 2 bases, and the junction held 5 bases outside the gene matches. CDR1 is FNHDT and CDR2 is SITEND in the germline V gene (reference sequence). CDR3 bases read: TGTGCCAGCAGGCCTCGGGGGGGCCAAGAC. This translates into CASRPRGGQD. The full CDR3 protein reads CASRPRGGQDTQYF.

To note about this clone: These gene names are mouse names. From the germline J gene comes the end of the CDR3, since the read stops 3 residues before it. The V and J genes are TRBV16 and TRBJ1-6; D might be TRBD1 (5 bases). TRBJ1-6 is designated an ORF whose function remains uncertain. The germline gives CDR1 SGHSA, CDR2 FRNQAP. Trimming shortened V by 6 bases and J by 1 base, and 10 bases separated the two germline ends. The CDR3 sequence is 15 residues long. The CDR3 DNA, read in part, is TGTGCAAGCAGGGGGGGAAAATCCTATAATTCGCCC. It is translated as CASRGGKSYNSP. The CDR3 as a whole reads CASRGGKSYNSPLYF.

Notes on this clone: Gene labels here are mouse ones. The DNA read from the CDR3 is TGTGCCAGCAGCCAAGGACAGATCTACTATGCT. Translation: CASSQGQIYYA. The whole CDR3 region reads CASSQGQIYYAEQFF. The genes are TRBV5 and TRBJ2-1; D possibly corresponds to TRBD1 (5 bases). The CDR3 is cut off 4 residues early in the read; its end comes from the germline J gene. Germline V gene sequence: CDR1 LGHNA, CDR2 YNLKQL (reference sequence). The CDR3 consists of 15 residues. V was pared by 1 base and J by 2 bases, with 9 bases between.

Worth noting for this clone: Gene names follow the mouse nomenclature. The missing CDR3 end, 4 residues past where the read stops, is filled in from the germline J gene. The chain is built from TRBV13-1 and TRBJ1-1, with a possible D match to TRBD1 (6 bases). V gave up 5 bases and J gave up 0 bases, with 11 bases separating them. The CDR3 has 14 residues. CDR1 and CDR2 (germline): NSHNY, SYGAGN. CDR3 DNA, as far as it was read: TGTGCCAGCAGCCCCGGGACACCAAACACA. Amino acid sequence: CASSPGTPNT. The entire CDR3 sequence reads CASSPGTPNTEVFF.

This clone occurred many times. Mouse gene names apply. Other DNA sequences from this sample encode an identical CDR3 as well. CDR3 bases read: TGTGCCAGCTCCCTTACAGACTCC. It is translated as CASSLTDS. The whole CDR3 is CASSLTDSDYTF. The rearrangement links TRBV12-1 to TRBJ1-2; D call uncertain. The read terminates 4 residues ahead of where the CDR3 ends, so the germline J gene completes it. The germline V and J ends were trimmed by 4 bases and 3 bases, with 8 bases remaining between them. Looked up from germline, CDR1 is SGHSN and CDR2 is HYEKVE. This CDR3 is 12 amino acids long.

As to this clone: The genes are named according to mouse. The read terminates 4 residues before the CDR3 end, so the remaining end is supplied by the germline J gene. V is TRBV19 and J is TRBJ2-7; TRBD2 matches 12 bases. The V gene's germline CDR1 is FNHDT and CDR2 SITEND (reference sequence). The CDR3 loop spans 15 amino acids. Here the CDR3 reads CASTYSGTGGYEQYF. The CDR3 DNA, read in part, is TGTGCCAGCACCTACTCCGGGACTGGGGGGTAT.

The table lists this clone with a few counts. Gene names are mouse gene names. The sequence runs out 4 residues before the end of the CDR3; the remainder is reconstructed from the germline J gene. The genes are TRBV19 and TRBJ2-3; unclear D gene. The CDR3 consists of 13 residues. Per the germline V gene, CDR1 is FNHDT and CDR2 is SITEND (reference sequence). V lost 4 bases, J lost 3 bases, and 9 bases lay in between. The chain's CDR3 is CASSPLWAETLYF. The part of the CDR3 DNA that was read is TGTGCCAGCAGTCCCCTCTGGGCAGAA.

This clone was detected a few times. Genes here carry mouse names. The read terminates 3 residues ahead of where the CDR3 ends, so the germline J gene completes it. This sample includes further DNA sequences coding for the same CDR3. V is TRBV13-1 and J is TRBJ1-6; D perhaps matches TRBD1 (5 bases). TRBJ1-6 is designated an ORF whose function remains uncertain. Trimming stripped 1 base from V and 7 bases from J, with 9 bases between. The germline gives CDR1 NSHNY, CDR2 SYGAGN. This CDR3 has 14 residues. CDR3 DNA, as far as it was read: TGTGCCAGCAGTGATACAGGAGGGAATTCGCCC. This sequence encodes CASSDTGGNSP. The entire CDR3 protein is CASSDTGGNSPLYF.

As for this clone: Any gene name here is a mouse gene name. The CDR3 goes on 4 residues after the read ends, and that part is filled in from the germline J gene. The gene calls are TRBV13-3 and TRBJ2-4, with a possible D match to TRBD1 (5 bases). Trimming left V 2 bases short and J 1 base short, with 11 bases between. The V gene's germline CDR1 is NNHDY and CDR2 SYVADS. This CDR3 is 15 amino acids long. This chain's CDR3 is CASSDPRGGQNTLYF. The part of the CDR3 DNA that was read is TGTGCCAGCAGTGACCCAAGGGGTGGTCAAAAC.

Worth noting for this clone: Mouse names are used for the genes. The sequenced fragment ends 4 residues before the CDR3 boundary, so the rest is inferred from the germline J gene. The chain uses TRBV5 and TRBJ1-2, with TRBD1 matching over 9 bases. V was clipped by 3 bases and J by 4 bases; unmatched bases: 6. Germline loops: CDR1 LGHNA, CDR2 YNLKQL (reference sequence). The CDR3 runs to 15 residues. The sequenced part of the CDR3 DNA is TGTGCCAGCAGCCACAGGGACAGGGTGAGCTCC. Translating gives CASSHRDRVSS. The full CDR3 protein is CASSHRDRVSSDYTF.

On this clone itself: These gene names are mouse names. The DNA ends 4 residues before the CDR3 does, and the rest of the CDR3 is filled in from the germline J gene. The chain carries TRBV17 and TRBJ2-3; 9 bases agree with TRBD1. CDR3 length: 17 residues. CDR1 MNHDT and CDR2 YYDKIL come from the germline V gene. The V and J ends lost 1 base and 0 bases, in that order; junction bases with no gene match: 5. CDR3 DNA, as far as it was read: TGTGCTAGCAGTAGAGCACAGGGGGCGCACAGTGCAGAA. Translated, it gives CASSRAQGAHSAE. The full CDR3 sequence reads CASSRAQGAHSAETLYF. The whole variable domain, remainder taken from reference TRBV17 and TRBJ2-3, is DTTVKQNPRYKLARVGKPVNLICSQTMNHDTMYWYQKKPNQAPKLLLFYYDKILNREADTFEKFQSSRPNNSFCSLYIGSAGLEYSAMYLCASSRAQGAHSAETLYFGSGTRLTVL.

This clone was counted between two and nine times. Here the gene names and germline are mouse. The DNA ends 4 residues before the CDR3 does, and the rest of the CDR3 is filled in from the germline J gene. The gene calls are TRBV1 and TRBJ2-4; TRBD1 matches at 10 bases. Germline V gene data show CDR1 as NSQYPW and CDR2 as LRSPGD (reference sequence). The CDR3 runs to 15 residues. The sequenced CDR3 bases are TGCACCTGCAGTGCACCGGGACAGGGGAGGAAC. Protein sequence: CTCSAPGQGRN. The full CDR3 protein is CTCSAPGQGRNTLYF.

The sample holds a few counts of this clone. Genes here carry mouse names. The CDR3 goes on 4 residues after the read ends, and that part is filled in from the germline J gene. V is TRBV31 and J is TRBJ2-3, with TRBD2 matching over 7 bases. V was pared by 4 bases and J by 1 base, with 2 bases of the junction left unmatched. CDR3 length: 13 residues. CDR1 and CDR2 (germline): GKSSPN, SITVG. The part of the CDR3 DNA that was read is TGTGCCTGGATTTGGGGGGGTGCAGAA. Amino acids: CAWIWGGAE. In full, the CDR3 is CAWIWGGAETLYF. Looking up the rest from reference TRBV31 and TRBJ2-3 gives the full variable domain: AQTIHQWPVAEIKAVGSPLSLGCTIKGKSSPNLYWYWQATGGTLQQLFYSITVGQVESVVQLNLSASRPKDDQFILSTEKLLLSHSGFYLCAWIWGGAETLYFGSGTRLTVL.

This clone has a handful of counts. Gene and germline names: mouse. The observed sequence ends 4 residues before the CDR3 terminus, with the missing tail filled in from the germline J gene. V gene TRBV13-1 combines with J gene TRBJ2-3, with TRBD1 as a possible D gene (5 bases). This CDR3 is 15 amino acids long. Trimming left V 5 bases short and J 0 bases short, with 13 bases between. Germline V gene lookup returns CDR1 NSHNY and CDR2 SYGAGN. The sequenced CDR3 bases are TGTGCCAGCAGCCCCGGACAATCTAGTGCAGAA. Translation gives CASSPGQSSAE. The whole CDR3 sequence reads CASSPGQSSAETLYF.

On this clone: Genes and germline are mouse. The read gets to within 4 residues of the CDR3 end, and the germline J gene fills in the rest. V gene TRBV13-2 combines with J gene TRBJ2-2; the match to TRBD1 covers 7 bases. Germline trimming cut 5 bases from V and 0 bases from J; bases unmatched to any gene: 4. Germline lookup yields CDR1 NNHNN and CDR2 SYGAGS (reference sequence). The CDR3 spans 15 residues. CDR3 sequence reads: CASGRDSANTGQLYF. CDR3 DNA, as far as it was read: TGTGCCAGCGGGCGGGACAGTGCAAACACCGGG.

This clone turned up a few times. The gene symbols are mouse symbols. The read ends 4 residues before the CDR3 terminus; that terminus is restored from the germline J gene. The chain joins TRBV13-3 to TRBJ2-5; D not certain. Per germline, CDR1 NNHDY and CDR2 SYVADS. This CDR3 is built from 12 residues. Partial CDR3 DNA: TGTGCCAGCAGTGATAAGGAAGAC. This codes for CASSDKED. The whole CDR3 sequence is CASSDKEDTQYF.

With respect to this clone: A much more abundant neighbour one base away suggests this may be a read error. These gene names are mouse names. The read terminates 4 residues ahead of where the CDR3 ends, so the germline J gene completes it. Other DNA sequences in the same sample also yield this CDR3. V is TRBV13-2 and J is TRBJ2-5; D gene ambiguous. This CDR3 has 13 amino acids. Germline V CDR1 and CDR2: NNHNN, SYGAGS (reference sequence). V was clipped by 2 bases and J by 0 bases, with 4 bases between them. CDR3 bases read: TGTGCCAGCGGTGACAGGAACCAAGAC. It encodes CASGDRNQD. The CDR3, in full, reads CASGDRNQDTQYF.

Regarding this clone: Genes here carry mouse names. Incomplete CDR3 DNA: TGTGCCAGCAGTGCCAGACAGGGGGCAAACACCGGG. Residues: CASSARQGANTG. The entire CDR3 reads CASSARQGANTGQLYF. The rearrangement uses TRBV13-1 and TRBJ2-2; 9 bases fit TRBD1. The observed sequence ends 4 residues before the CDR3 terminus, with the missing tail filled in from the germline J gene. There are 16 residues in the CDR3. V trimming: 3 bases; J trimming: 0 bases; junction bases outside the gene matches: 3. Per the germline V gene, CDR1 is NSHNY and CDR2 is SYGAGN.

With regard to this clone: Here the gene names and germline are mouse. The read comes to an end 4 residues before the CDR3 does, leaving the germline J gene to fill in the end. The chain employs TRBV13-3 and TRBJ2-4; 12 bases map to TRBD2. Germline V CDR1 and CDR2: NNHDY, SYVADS. The CDR3 is 14 residues long. CDR3: CASSEGTGGNTLYF. The DNA read from the CDR3 is TGTGCCAGCAGTGAAGGGACTGGGGGGAAC.

This clone was picked up many times. Mouse germline and gene names are used. Additional DNA sequences in this sample encode the identical CDR3. This CDR3 reads CAWSPGLGAETLYF. CDR3 DNA (partial): TGTGCCTGGAGTCCGGGACTGGGTGCAGAA. This sequence joins TRBV31 and TRBJ2-3, with 8 bases matching TRBD2. Read coverage stops 4 residues before the CDR3 terminus; the germline J gene supplies the remainder. V gave up 1 base and J gave up 1 base; unmatched junction bases: 1. In germline, CDR1 is GKSSPN, CDR2 SITVG. The CDR3 is 14 amino acids.

Many counts were recorded for this clone. Any gene name here is a mouse gene name. The sequence runs out 4 residues before the end of the CDR3; the remainder is reconstructed from the germline J gene. V is TRBV17 and J is TRBJ2-2, with D tentatively TRBD2 (6 bases). CDR1 and CDR2 (germline): MNHDT, YYDKIL. V was shortened by 1 base and J by 6 bases, with 9 bases between the two germline ends. This CDR3 region has 14 residues. CDR3 DNA (partial): TGTGCTAGCAGTAGAGGGGGGGTCCCCGGG. Residues: CASSRGGVPG. The whole CDR3 sequence is CASSRGGVPGQLYF.

On this clone itself: The listed genes are named as in mouse. Sequencing ends 4 residues short of the CDR3 end; the germline J gene provides the rest. This rearrangement joins TRBV13-2 to TRBJ1-2; D is perhaps TRBD1 (6 bases). The germline CDR1 and CDR2 sequences are NNHNN and SYGAGS (reference sequence). Trimming cost V 1 base and J 3 bases, with 7 bases left between them. CDR3 size: 13 residues. Partial CDR3 DNA: TGTGCCAGCGGTGATTACAGGGACTCC. Amino acid sequence: CASGDYRDS. The CDR3 in its entirety is CASGDYRDSDYTF.

A remark on this clone: All gene names here are mouse names. The CDR3 end is not reached by the read, which stops 4 residues before it; the germline J gene fills it in. The sample carries other DNA sequences with the same CDR3. The V call is TRBV13-1, the J call TRBJ2-3, with D possibly being TRBD1 (5 bases). Germline V lookup: CDR1 NSHNY, CDR2 SYGAGN. The CDR3 totals 14 residues. Trimming shortened V by 0 bases and J by 4 bases, and 9 bases separated the two germline ends. CDR3 in amino acids: CASSDAEGTETLYF. Incomplete CDR3 DNA: TGTGCCAGCAGTGATGCTGAGGGGACAGAA.

A remark on this clone: Mouse names are used for the genes. The read gets to within 4 residues of the CDR3 end, and the germline J gene fills in the rest. The chain has TRBV13-1 and TRBJ1-2, with 10 bases identical to TRBD1. The J segment lost 4 bases and the V segment lost 4 bases, leaving 4 bases of the junction unmatched. The CDR3 sequence is 14 residues long. Per germline, CDR1 NSHNY and CDR2 SYGAGN. The CDR3 protein is CASSRTGGGSDYTF. The part of the CDR3 DNA that was read is TGTGCCAGCAGTCGGACAGGGGGTGGCTCC.